The 14 T cell receptor beta chains in this list originate from one sample, sequenced in a study of blood T cell repertoires in COVID-19. TCRdb keeps only in-frame clones here, not all; method: immunoSEQ multiplex PCR. The sample consists of approximately 190,000 clones, 88% of them appearing once. The sample consisted of peripheral blood. Receptors were obtained from a woman between 35 and 50 years old who had recovered from COVID-19.

V gene TRBV5-1 combines with J gene TRBJ2-5, with TRBD1 matching 9 bases. CDR1 is SGHRS and CDR2 is YFSETQ in the germline V gene. This CDR3 is built from 15 residues. V lost 4 bases to trimming and J lost 0 bases; unmatched junction nucleotides: 4. The CDR3 is CASSAGTGNQETQYF. The CDR3 DNA sequence: TGCGCCAGCAGCGCGGGGACAGGGAACCAAGAGACCCAGTACTTC. Full variable domain (missing parts from reference TRBV5-1 and TRBJ2-5): KAGVTQTPRYLIKTRGQQVTLSCSPISGHRSVSWYQQTPGQGLQFLFEYFSETQRNKGNFPGRFSGRQFSNSRSEMNVSTLELGDSALYLCASSAGTGNQETQYFGPGTRLLVL.

This clone was recorded once. The J gene is TRBJ1-1, the V gene TRBV7-3; no definite D call. The germline V and J ends were trimmed by 4 bases and 5 bases, with 5 bases remaining between them. CDR3 length equals 11 residues. Germline V gene sequence: CDR1 SGHTA, CDR2 FQGTGA. The chain's CDR3 is CASSSGTEAFF. DNA for the CDR3: TGTGCCAGCAGCTCCGGTACTGAAGCTTTCTTT.

The rearrangement uses TRBV18 and TRBJ2-1; 8 bases are a match to TRBD2. Per the germline V gene, CDR1 is KGHSH and CDR2 is LQKENI. CDR3 length: 15 amino acids. J was trimmed by 8 bases and V by 5 bases; bases with no gene match: 11. The CDR3 is CASSKLAEGPHEQFF. CDR3 nucleotides: TGTGCCAGCTCAAAACTAGCGGAAGGACCCCATGAGCAGTTCTTC.

As concerns this clone: The same CDR3 arises from other DNA sequences in this sample as well. This chain uses TRBV12-3 or TRBV12-4 with TRBJ1-1; D is uncertain. V was shortened by 3 bases and J by 2 bases, with 7 bases between the two germline ends. This CDR3 comprises 13 residues. The CDR3, as DNA: TGTGCCAGCAGTTTTCAGGCAAACACTGAAGCTTTCTTT. Its protein is CASSFQANTEAFF.

The chain's CDR3 is CASSITATGEAYEQYF. The CDR3 DNA reads as TGTGCCAGTAGTATAACCGCTACAGGGGAGGCCTACGAGCAGTACTTC. The chain links TRBV19 to TRBJ2-7, with a weak D call TRBD1 (7 bases). V shed 2 bases and J shed 2 bases, with 16 bases lying between them. Germline V gene lookup returns CDR1 LNHDA and CDR2 SQIVND (reference sequence). The CDR3 spans 16 residues.

The chain joins TRBV6-5 to TRBJ2-5; no firm D call. Germline assignment: CDR1 MNHEY and CDR2 SVGAGI. Trimming left V 7 bases short and J 4 bases short, with 10 bases between. This CDR3 has 12 residues. For the CDR3, the DNA is TGTGCCAGCACTTATGCAGGAGAGACCCAGTACTTC. Protein: CASTYAGETQYF.

This chain connects TRBV7-2 to TRBJ2-7; a weak D match, TRBD2 (5 bases). Deletions cut 1 base from V and 4 bases from J, with 11 bases between. This CDR3 region has 14 residues. Germline V lookup: CDR1 SGHTA, CDR2 FQGNSA. The CDR3 DNA reads TGTGCCAGCAGCTTAGTGACGGGAACTTACGAGCAGTACTTC. Its translation is CASSLVTGTYEQYF.

This chain uses TRBV2 with TRBJ2-3; TRBD2 might be the D (6 bases). The CDR3 is made up of 13 amino acids. V dropped 5 bases and J dropped 6 bases, with 12 bases sitting between them. Germline CDR1 and CDR2: SNHLY and FYNNEI. The CDR3: CASSRDLGDTQYF. CDR3 in DNA: TGTGCCAGCAGTAGGGACTTGGGGGATACGCAGTATTTT. The full variable domain, completed using reference TRBV2 and TRBJ2-3, is EPEVTQTPSHQVTQMGQEVILRCVPISNHLYFYWYRQILGQKVEFLVSFYNNEISEKSEIFDDQFSVERPDGSNFTLKIRSTKLEDSAMYFCASSRDLGDTQYFGPGTRLTVL.

The chain employs TRBV5-6 and TRBJ2-3; 9 nucleotides align to TRBD2. V lost 3 bases to trimming and J lost 2 bases; unmatched junction nucleotides: 7. CDR1 and CDR2 (germline): SGHDT, YYEEEE. The CDR3 is 16 amino acids. For the CDR3, the DNA is TGTGCCAGCAGCTCCTGGGCTAGCGGGGTCACAGATACGCAGTATTTT. Its translation: CASSSWASGVTDTQYF.

The chain combines TRBV6-5 with TRBJ1-1, with 9 bases lining up with TRBD1. The CDR3 length is 15 residues. With 7 bases clipped from V and 5 bases from J, the junction kept 11 bases outside the gene matches. Germline V gene sequence: CDR1 MNHEY, CDR2 SVGAGI. Here the CDR3 reads CASIIPGQGHTEAFF. CDR3 coding DNA: TGTGCCAGCATTATACCGGGACAGGGTCATACTGAAGCTTTCTTT.

A single count supports this clone. The rearrangement uses TRBV19 and TRBJ2-2; 14 positions agree with TRBD2. This CDR3 spans 17 amino acids. Germline values: CDR1 LNHDA, CDR2 SQIVND (reference sequence). Germline trimming cut 4 bases from V and 3 bases from J; bases unmatched to any gene: 4. CDR3 residues: CASSTPGLAGDTGELFF. The CDR3 DNA follows: TGTGCCAGTAGTACCCCGGGACTAGCGGGAGACACCGGGGAGCTGTTTTTT.

The genes are TRBV18 and TRBJ2-7, with 8 bases that match TRBD1. Germline assignment: CDR1 KGHSH and CDR2 LQKENI. V dropped 1 base and J dropped 0; count of bases not matched to a gene: 5. The CDR3 consists of 16 residues. This CDR3 reads CASSPQTGTGSYEQYF. The CDR3 coding sequence is TGTGCCAGCTCACCACAAACCGGGACAGGCTCCTACGAGCAGTACTTC.

The V gene is TRBV7-9, the J gene TRBJ1-1, with D tentatively TRBD1 (5 bases). Germline lookup yields CDR1 SEHNR and CDR2 FQNEAQ (reference sequence). The CDR3 contains 17 residues. V was pared by 2 bases and J by 6 bases, with 22 bases between. The CDR3 DNA reads as TGTGCCAGCAGCTTAAATCCCAGGGAGACTCCGGGGGCTGAAGCTTTCTTT. Translation gives CASSLNPRETPGAEAFF.

The rearrangement uses TRBV19 and TRBJ2-1; 8 nucleotides match TRBD2. This CDR3 contains 13 residues. V dropped 11 bases and J dropped 7; count of bases not matched to a gene: 10. Per germline, CDR1 LNHDA and CDR2 SQIVND (reference sequence). CDR3 amino acids: CAASGSVGNEQFF. In nucleotides, the CDR3 is TGTGCCGCCAGCGGGAGCGTGGGGAATGAGCAGTTCTTC.